What follows are 24 T cell receptor beta chains derived from one specimen sequenced in a study of blood T cell repertoires in COVID-19. Assay: immunoSEQ multiplex PCR; the TCRdb copy retains only in-frame clones and omits some. The top ten hold 7.3% of the sample, which has roughly 340,000 clones, about 90% seen once. The sequenced sample was peripheral blood. All receptors come from a woman aged 70-85 years with COVID-19, enrolled during active disease.

CDR3 loop: CASSPPLAAEQYF. As DNA, the CDR3 is TGTGCCAGCTCACCACCGTTAGCAGCCGAGCAGTACTTC. The V call is TRBV18, the J call TRBJ2-7; D is unclear. Germline V gene data show CDR1 as KGHSH and CDR2 as LQKENI. Trimming took off 0 bases at V and 6 bases at J, with 9 bases between the two ends. The CDR3 covers 13 residues. The full variable domain, rest sourced from reference TRBV18 and TRBJ2-7, is NAGVMQNPRHLVRRRGQEARLRCSPMKGHSHVYWYRQLPEEGLKFMVYLQKENIIDESGMPKERFSAEFPKEGPSILRIQQVVRGDSAAYFCASSPPLAAEQYFGPGTRLTVT.

This clone was observed a single time. V gene TRBV6-5 combines with J gene TRBJ2-4; TRBD2 aligns across 9 bases. There are 16 residues in the CDR3. The V gene end was trimmed by 2 bases and the J gene end by 6 bases; junction bases not matched to a gene: 8. Germline V lookup: CDR1 MNHEY, CDR2 SVGAGI. The CDR3 loop reads CASSYGAGSGGNIQYF. Here the CDR3 DNA reads TGTGCCAGCAGTTACGGGGCGGGTAGCGGGGGAAACATTCAGTACTTC.

The rearrangement joins TRBV9 to TRBJ2-3; D gene unclear. This CDR3 is 13 amino acids long. Trimming pared 0 bases from V and 2 bases from J, leaving 4 bases between. Looked up from germline, CDR1 is SGDLS and CDR2 is YYNGEE. The chain's CDR3 is CASSVALTDTQYF. The CDR3 nucleotides are TGTGCCAGCAGCGTAGCCCTCACAGATACGCAGTATTTT.

The rearrangement uses TRBV2 and TRBJ2-7; 7 bases fit TRBD2. Germline CDR1 is SNHLY and CDR2 is FYNNEI. J was trimmed by 0 bases and V by 10 bases; bases with no gene match: 9. CDR3 length equals 14 residues. This chain's CDR3 is CATAGDSSSYEQYF. The CDR3, as DNA: TGTGCCACCGCGGGAGACAGTTCCTCCTACGAGCAGTACTTC.

The chain combines TRBV9 with TRBJ1-3; maybe TRBD1 (6 bases). The CDR3 sequence is 15 residues long. CDR1 is SGDLS, CDR2 YYNGEE, per germline. The V end lost 4 bases, the J end lost 4 bases, and 15 bases lay between the germline ends. The CDR3 region has the DNA TGTGCCAGCAGCTCACACACAGGGATCGGAAACACCATATATTTT. Its translation: CASSSHTGIGNTIYF.

J is TRBJ2-7 and V is TRBV28, with D uncertain. The CDR3 runs to 11 residues. V lost 3 bases and J 6 bases, leaving 6 bases between the germline ends. Germline V gene sequence: CDR1 MDHEN, CDR2 SYDVKM. The CDR3 DNA follows: TGTGCCAGCAGTTTGAGGCTCGAGCAGTACTTC. Translation: CASSLRLEQYF.

Only one count was recorded for this clone. This rearrangement joins TRBV7-9 to TRBJ1-1; 10 nucleotides align to TRBD1. The CDR3 is 16 amino acids. Trimming took 1 base from V and 7 from J; bases not matched to a gene: 9. Looked up from germline, CDR1 is SEHNR and CDR2 is FQNEAQ (reference sequence). Written as DNA, the CDR3 is TGTGCCAGCAGCTTAGGGACAGGGGGTAACTTAGGTGAAGCTTTCTTT. Its protein is CASSLGTGGNLGEAFF.

CDR3 sequence: CASSYHDRTLRGNQPQHF. CDR3 coding DNA: TGTGCCAGCAGTTACCACGACCGGACTTTGAGGGGCAATCAGCCCCAGCATTTT. The J gene is TRBJ1-5, the V gene TRBV6-2 or TRBV6-3, with unresolved D. This CDR3 comprises 18 residues. Germline CDR1 reads MNHEY; CDR2 reads SVGEGT. V gave up 2 bases and J gave up 2 bases, with 19 bases separating them.

This clone was observed once. This chain links TRBV18 with TRBJ1-2; D remains ambiguous. The germline V gene has CDR1 KGHSH and CDR2 LQKENI. Between the trimmed V and J ends, which lost 6 bases and 3 bases, there was a span of 8 bases. This CDR3 region has 12 residues. This CDR3 reads CASSKGDYGYTF. The CDR3, as DNA: TGTGCCAGCTCGAAGGGAGACTATGGCTACACCTTC.

In nucleotides, the CDR3 is TGTGCCAGCGACCAAAGGGGCACTGAAGCTTTCTTT. Protein: CASDQRGTEAFF. The chain employs TRBV28 and TRBJ1-1, with D perhaps matching TRBD1 (5 bases). The CDR3 loop spans 12 amino acids. Per germline, CDR1 MDHEN and CDR2 SYDVKM. Trimming took 8 bases from V and 4 from J, leaving 11 bases between them.

This clone was seen only a few times. The V and J genes are TRBV6-4 and TRBJ1-5, with TRBD1 matching 7 bases. CDR1 and CDR2 from the germline V gene are MRHNA and SNTAGT. Trimming cost V 5 bases and J 4 bases; bases outside gene matches: 2. The CDR3 totals 13 residues. CDR3 residues: CASSRGPNQPQHF. The CDR3 DNA reads TGTGCCAGCAGTAGGGGGCCTAATCAGCCCCAGCATTTT.

The chain employs TRBV1 and TRBJ2-7; the listed D gene, TRBD2, was not tested against the DNA. TRBV1 is designated a pseudogene. There are 12 residues in the CDR3. CDR3 DNA: TGCACCAGCAGCCAACCTACTTACGAGCAGTACTTC. Amino acid sequence: CTSSQPTYEQYF.

The V call is TRBV7-2, the J call TRBJ2-2; 8 nucleotides match TRBD2. The junction had 0 bases not matched to a gene; V was cut back by 0 bases and J by 3 bases. CDR1 and CDR2 from the germline V gene are SGHTA and FQGNSA. The CDR3 runs 15 residues. The CDR3 region is CASSLALADTGELFF. The CDR3 DNA reads TGTGCCAGCAGCTTAGCACTAGCGGACACCGGGGAGCTGTTTTTT.

The chain links TRBV3-1 (or the pseudogene TRBV3-2) to TRBJ1-1; no clear D. The germline V gene encodes CDR1 LGHDT and CDR2 YNNKEL (reference sequence). V was clipped by 5 bases and J by 8 bases, with 15 bases between them. The length of the CDR3 is 13 residues. Here the CDR3 DNA reads TGTGCCAGCAGCGAAACGGCTGACGGGGAAGCTTTCTTT. This encodes CASSETADGEAFF.

This clone is a singleton in its sample. V usage is TRBV12-5 and J usage is TRBJ1-2; D not certain. In germline, CDR1 is LGHNT, CDR2 FRNRAP. The CDR3 is made up of 13 amino acids. V gave up 5 bases and J gave up 6 bases, with 13 bases separating them. CDR3 bases: TGTGCTAGTGGTCTATCCCGGGGTGATGGCTACACCTTC. It yields the protein CASGLSRGDGYTF.

The chain is built from TRBV7-2 and TRBJ1-2; 7 nucleotides agree with TRBD1. The V gene's germline CDR1 is SGHTA and CDR2 FQGNSA. The junction had 11 bases not matched to a gene; V was cut back by 3 bases and J by 1 base. There are 17 residues in the CDR3. The CDR3 sequence is CASSFLSTGTDNYGYTF. CDR3 DNA: TGTGCCAGCAGCTTCCTATCTACCGGGACAGATAACTATGGCTACACCTTC.

This clone was seen a few times. The genes are TRBV18 and TRBJ1-4; D is perhaps TRBD1 (6 bases). Between the trimmed V and J ends, which lost 4 bases and 0 bases, there was a span of 9 bases. There are 15 residues in the CDR3. Germline V gives CDR1 KGHSH, CDR2 LQKENI. The CDR3 DNA sequence: TGTGCCAGCTCACGAACAGGGACAACTAATGAAAAACTGTTTTTT. Protein: CASSRTGTTNEKLFF.

V is TRBV19 and J is TRBJ1-5; 7 positions match TRBD1. CDR3 size: 15 residues. Germline values: CDR1 LNHDA, CDR2 SQIVND (reference sequence). The junction had 7 bases not matched to a gene; V was cut back by 3 bases and J by 5 bases. The CDR3: CASSIDRDQDQPQHF. In DNA, the CDR3 is TGTGCCAGTAGTATTGACAGGGACCAGGATCAGCCCCAGCATTTT.

The chain employs TRBV1 and TRBJ1-5; the tabulated D call, TRBD1, remains unverified against the DNA. TRBV1 is a pseudogene locus. This CDR3 has 13 amino acids. CDR3 amino acids: CTNRDRGLQPQHF. CDR3 nucleotides: TGCACCAACCGGGACAGGGGGCTTCAGCCCCAGCATTTT.

The CDR3 protein is CASSSQGGLNYGYTF. CDR3 sequence (DNA): TGTGCCAGCAGCTCCCAGGGAGGTCTTAACTATGGCTACACCTTC. The V gene is TRBV7-2, the J gene TRBJ1-2; TRBD1 is a possible D gene (5 bases). The germline V and J ends were trimmed by 4 bases and 1 base, with 13 bases remaining between them. Germline V lookup: CDR1 SGHTA, CDR2 FQGNSA. The CDR3 runs to 15 residues.

V usage is TRBV28 and J usage is TRBJ1-2; TRBD1 matches 9 bases. The V segment lost 5 bases and the J segment 2 bases; nucleotides outside the gene matches: 6. This CDR3 has 15 amino acids. Germline V gene data show CDR1 as MDHEN and CDR2 as SYDVKM. The CDR3 DNA follows: TGTGCCAGCAGTACCCGACAGGGGGTGAACTATGGCTACACCTTC. Translating it yields CASSTRQGVNYGYTF.

This chain uses TRBV10-1 with TRBJ2-2; 7 bases are shared with TRBD1. CDR1 is WNHNN and CDR2 is SYGVQD in the germline V gene (reference sequence). The J segment lost 8 bases and the V segment lost 0 bases, leaving 3 bases of the junction unmatched. The CDR3 sequence is 14 residues long. The CDR3 here is CASSESTGSGELFF. In DNA, the CDR3 is TGCGCCAGCAGTGAGTCGACAGGGTCTGGGGAGCTGTTTTTT.

The rearrangement joins TRBV21-1 to TRBJ2-7; the table's D call, TRBD2, was not checked against the DNA. TRBV21-1 is a recognized pseudogene. The CDR3 is 12 amino acids. CDR3 nucleotides: TGTGCCCGTTACGGAGCAGCCTACGAGCAGTACTTC. Amino acids: CARYGAAYEQYF.

V is TRBV5-1 and J is TRBJ1-1, with 12 bases aligning to TRBD1. J gave up 4 bases and V 2 bases, and 6 bases lay outside the gene matches. CDR1 and CDR2 (germline): SGHRS, YFSETQ. This CDR3 is built from 16 residues. The CDR3 DNA reads as TGCGCCAGCAGCTTCGGGACAGGGGGCGCATCCACTGAAGCTTTCTTT. Translated, it gives CASSFGTGGASTEAFF. The full variable domain, completed using reference TRBV5-1 and TRBJ1-1, is KAGVTQTPRYLIKTRGQQVTLSCSPISGHRSVSWYQQTPGQGLQFLFEYFSETQRNKGNFPGRFSGRQFSNSRSEMNVSTLELGDSALYLCASSFGTGGASTEAFFGQGTRLTVV.